The present T cell receptor (beta chain) was sequenced within a study of cytomegalovirus exposure and HLA in healthy donors (dated by TCRdb to about 2017). Concerning the study at large: According to an earlier analysis of around 600 of the donors, roughly 180 million T cells yielded 117 million unique TCR beta sequences and approximately 300 Gb of sequence data. To predict cytomegalovirus infection status, the study brought together high-throughput TCR immunosequencing, statistical association of individual TCRs with disease status, and machine learning. A later analysis re-examined previously published TCR beta repertoires from more than 550 donors and added high-resolution HLA genotyping to investigate patterns of TCR occurrence. Among the roughly 390 genotyped donors, approximately 81% belonged to the genetic ancestry cluster associated with self-reported Caucasian donors. The study was designed to test whether signatures of past pathogen exposure could be identified by cataloging public T cell receptors. Every discovery cohort repertoire had been produced on one sequencing platform. Typing coverage differed by locus: A, B, C, DRB1 and DQB1 were typed in roughly 620-640 donors, DQA1 in about 500, DPA1 in 600 to 610, and DPB1 in approximately 450. Among around 400 genotyped donors of the cohort, an average of around 250,000 unique TCR beta nucleotide sequences was sequenced per donor, of which approximately 19% were non-productive. Genome-wide SNP genotypes for about three fifths of the roughly 670 donors were used in a later genetic analysis, which treated that subset as a discovery cohort. Several DR-DQ haplotypes were handled as single units for association and clustering because linkage in the cohort was strong. In an earlier analysis of more than 550 of the donors, high-throughput TCR beta sequencing was used to judge whether each TCR beta V gene segment behaved as functional or pseudogenic. HLA typing covered class I and class II loci at four-digit resolution. A separate validation cohort of 90 to 150 different subjects was used in addition to the approximately 610-subject first cohort. The study used immunosequencing to profile the T cell repertoires of approximately 630 subjects and linked those repertoires to cytomegalovirus serostatus. The later analysis used no new phenotypic data to find candidate immune exposures, relying instead on TCR beta sequences and their occurrence across donors. About 300 gigabases of sequencing data and around 80 million unique TCR sequences made up an early release that covered about 640 HLA-typed donors. Donor age, sex, ethnicity and CMV serostatus were collected together with the repertoire data.

The investigation overall reported the following: Cytomegalovirus status was reported to be diagnosed by the classifier with high specificity and sensitivity in both the original and validation cohorts. This cohort had only TCR beta chains sequenced, and the lack of alpha or paired-chain data limited which features could be detected. The 87-base-pair reads could not distinguish some IMGT-functional V segments, including TRBV6-2 and TRBV6-3, so those segments were excluded. The authors suggested that the approach could potentially be extended to other disease states and immunological phenotypes. When HLA alleles, especially DR and DQ, strongly co-occurred, TCR associations were difficult to assign to individual alleles. In the study, 150 to 200 TCR beta chains were listed as associated with cytomegalovirus. According to a later analysis, TCR association rates differed among HLA loci, with DRB1 alleles showing the most associated TCRs and HLA-C alleles showing the fewest. While some public TCRs were present in many individuals, most TCR sequences turned up only very rarely across donors. A further reported finding was that TCR beta sequences accurately predicted the HLA-A and HLA-B alleles for most subjects in the first cohort. In a later analysis, 15,000 to 20,000 TCR beta sequences were associated with specific HLA alleles at a false discovery rate of 0.05. A few of the identified cytomegalovirus-associated TCR beta chains were confirmed in vitro to be specific for cytomegalovirus antigens. Roughly uniform sequencing depth across donors was assumed in presence/absence analyses, although this assumption may not hold. In an earlier analysis of some 550 of the donors, most TCR beta V segments were observed in productive rearrangements about 90% or about 30% of the time, broadly matching IMGT annotations. Linkage disequilibrium might explain the correlated functional status among segregating V segments, but an unknown experimental factor could not be excluded. The only immune exposure information available for the cohort was CMV serostatus. Because counts were too low, 15 to 20 rarely observed V segments, including chromosome 9 orphons, were left out of the earlier analysis of several hundred of the donors. Because some donors lacked HLA typing at each locus, the association tests relied only on the typed subset. In a later genetic analysis, fewer N-insertions in productive TCRs were reported among donors in an Asian-associated ancestry cluster than the roughly 670-donor mean. According to a later analysis, most CMV-associated TCR beta chains appeared to be HLA-restricted, and the HLA associations seemed to be driven largely by CMV exposure. In a later analysis, several top co-occurrence clusters were reported to appear linked to parvovirus B19, influenza, CMV and Epstein-Barr virus. V-gene and J-gene trimming of TCR beta chains was associated with a missense DCLRE1C variant in a later genetic analysis, and the association was replicated in an independent cohort. In a later analysis, HLA-associated TCR beta chains showed more clonal expansion and lower generation probabilities than non-associated chains that were equally common. A cluster of highly shared sequence variants was judged likely to be a technical artifact of the sequencing pipeline.

Concerning this clone itself: It has no known antigen specificity. No base-level quality is on record; no much larger clone is a single base apart.

The library came from the immunoSEQ multiplex PCR assay. A mixture of 60 forward primers for TCR Vbeta segments and 13 reverse primers for TCR Jbeta segments was used in the multiplex PCR. A multiplex PCR assay on genomic DNA amplified the CDR3 region of rearranged TCR beta genes. The Illumina HiSeq System was used to sequence the amplified TCR beta libraries as 87-base-pair reads. The paper's data handling went like this. A later analysis counted approximately 84 million unique TCR beta chains across the roughly 700 repertoires, and 9.5 million to 11 million of these chains were shared by at least two donors. A nearest-neighbor algorithm error-corrected the raw reads and collapsed the reads into unique sequences, merging closely related sequences to remove PCR and sequencing errors. Alignment of CDR3 sequences to IMGT reference sequences was used to assign V, D and J gene segments. For a sequence to be retained, a match of at least six nucleotides was required to both a V gene segment and a J gene segment. Rearrangements were classified as productive when the CDR3 lacked stop codons and remained in frame with V and J, and all other rearrangements were classified as non-productive. CDR3 was defined according to IMGT convention as the region running from the second conserved V-encoded cysteine to the conserved J-encoded phenylalanine. Sequences without an unambiguous match to a single V gene segment were excluded from the earlier analysis of 450 to 750 of the donors. An earlier analysis of several hundred of the donors classified V segments as functional when productive rearrangements were above 56.7% and as segregating when the standard deviation between donors was above 5%. A statistical classification framework was built to diagnose cytomegalovirus status from the catalog of TCR beta chain sequences. In a later analysis, TCR nucleotide sequences were compared against IMGT/GENE-DB human TR gene sequences so that V and J genes could be assigned. The TCRdist pipeline was used in a later analysis to assign CDR3 sequences and most-parsimonious VDJ recombination scenarios. In a later analysis, each TCR beta chain was defined by its CDR3 amino acid sequence together with its V-gene family, and reads without a unique V-gene family were excluded. A later analysis removed 592 highly shared, low-generation-probability nucleotide sequences to deal with suspected cross-contamination and a sequencing artifact. In a later analysis, a clonal expansion index was calculated for each public chain from normalized within-repertoire ranks of inferred template counts. A later analysis computed generation probabilities with a VDJ recombination model fitted to out-of-frame rearrangements, and checked the results against IGoR. In a later analysis, hypergeometric tests were used to score TCR-TCR, TCR-HLA and TCR-CMV co-occurrence, with a repertoire-size bias correction applied to TCR pairs. To estimate false discovery rates, a later analysis permuted the HLA or CMV assignments 20 times. In a later analysis, co-occurring TCRs were grouped using DBSCAN, with TCRdist sequence similarity added in when clustering inside HLA-allele-positive subsets. Repertoires with fewer than 30,000 or more than 120,000 public chains were left out of co-occurrence clustering, as were about 5 repertoires with anomalous nucleotide sharing. TCRdb provides this immuneACCESS table in a form limited to in-frame rearrangements. Some clones are lacking; in checked studies, under half of them reflect an unresolved V gene, and why the rest are absent is not known. V and J calls and clone size are copied from that table; D and trimming were computed from the DNA. The sample table lists some 180,000 clones, roughly 87% of them with a count of one. Approximately 1.5% of the sample goes to the ten largest clones.

The cohort was made up of hundreds of healthy bone marrow donors. At the time of sampling, all cohort members were nominally healthy, though unrecorded immune exposures were likely present. The donor was CMV seronegative and was included in the group of a few hundred seronegative cohort members. A peripheral blood sample was provided by each donor, and peripheral blood mononuclear cells were used for TCR beta sequencing. The Qiagen DNeasy Blood Extraction Kit was used to extract genomic DNA from the blood cell samples. Germline trimming amounts to 4 bases on V and 5 bases on J, with 5 as the count of junction bases outside the gene matches. From a lookup of the germline V gene, CDR1 and CDR2 are SGHDT and YYEEEE. Including the terminal cysteine and phenylalanine, the CDR3 comprises 14 residues. This entry keeps only the CDR3 DNA: 42 bases, framed from base 1.

The chain employs TRBV5-6 and TRBJ2-3; 9 bases in the junction line up with TRBD1. Sequencing was performed on PBMCs. The TCR was taken from a man between 35 and 55 years old in good health and CMV-seronegative. The CDR3 region has the sequence CASSGTGGRDTQYF. Here is the DNA: TGTGCCAGCAGCGGAACAGGGGGCAGAGATACGCAGTATTTT.